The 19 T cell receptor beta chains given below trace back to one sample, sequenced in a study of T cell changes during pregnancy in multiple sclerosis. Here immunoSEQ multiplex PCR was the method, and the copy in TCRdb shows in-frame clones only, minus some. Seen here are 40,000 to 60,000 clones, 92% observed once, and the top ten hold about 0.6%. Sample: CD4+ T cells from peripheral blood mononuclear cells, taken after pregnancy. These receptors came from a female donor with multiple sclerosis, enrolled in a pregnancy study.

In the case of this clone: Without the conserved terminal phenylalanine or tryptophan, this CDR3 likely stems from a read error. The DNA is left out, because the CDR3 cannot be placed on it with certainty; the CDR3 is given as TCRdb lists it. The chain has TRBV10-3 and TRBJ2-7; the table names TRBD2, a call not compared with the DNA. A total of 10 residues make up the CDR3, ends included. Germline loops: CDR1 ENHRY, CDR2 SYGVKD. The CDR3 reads CAPPREATSI.

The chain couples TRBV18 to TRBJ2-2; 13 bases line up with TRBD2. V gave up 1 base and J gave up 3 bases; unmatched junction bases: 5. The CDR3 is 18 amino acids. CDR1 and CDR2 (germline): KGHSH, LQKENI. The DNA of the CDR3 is TGTGCCAGCTCACCACTGAGCGGACTAGCGGGAGACACCGGGGAGCTGTTTTTT. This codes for CASSPLSGLAGDTGELFF.

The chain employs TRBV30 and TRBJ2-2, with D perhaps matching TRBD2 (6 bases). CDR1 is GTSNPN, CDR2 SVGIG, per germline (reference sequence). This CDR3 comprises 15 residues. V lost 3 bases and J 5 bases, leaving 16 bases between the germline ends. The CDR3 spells CAWRPLVAGTGELFF. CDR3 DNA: TGTGCCTGGAGACCCCTAGTGGCGGGAACCGGGGAGCTGTTTTTT.

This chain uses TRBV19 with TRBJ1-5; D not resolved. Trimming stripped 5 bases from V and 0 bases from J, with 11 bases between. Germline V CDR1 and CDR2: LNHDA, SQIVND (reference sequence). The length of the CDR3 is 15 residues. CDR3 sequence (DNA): TGTGCCAGTAGTCCCGTGGGCAGTAGCAATCAGCCCCAGCATTTT. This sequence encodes CASSPVGSSNQPQHF.

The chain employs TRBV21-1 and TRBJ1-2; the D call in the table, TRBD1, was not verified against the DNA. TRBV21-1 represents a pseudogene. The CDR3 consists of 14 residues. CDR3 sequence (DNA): TGTGCCAGCAGCAAAGAGGCAGGCGATTATGGCTACACCTTC. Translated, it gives CASSKEAGDYGYTF.

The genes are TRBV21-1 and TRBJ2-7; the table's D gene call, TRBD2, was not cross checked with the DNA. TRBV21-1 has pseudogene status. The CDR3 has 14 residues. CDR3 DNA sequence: TGTGCCAGCAGCTACTTGGGGGGTCCTCACGAGCAGTACTTC. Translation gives CASSYLGGPHEQYF.

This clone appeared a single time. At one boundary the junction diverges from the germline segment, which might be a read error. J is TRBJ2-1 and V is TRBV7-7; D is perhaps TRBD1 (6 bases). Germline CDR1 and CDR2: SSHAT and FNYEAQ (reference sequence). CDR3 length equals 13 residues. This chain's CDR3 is CASSYRVSNEQFF. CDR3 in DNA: TGTGCTAGCAGCTACAGGGTTTCCAATGAGCAGTTCTTC. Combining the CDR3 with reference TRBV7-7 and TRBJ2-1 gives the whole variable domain GAGVSQSPRYKVTKRGQDVTLRCDPISSHATLYWYQQALGQGPEFLTYFNYEAQPDKSGLPSDRFSAERPEGSISTLTIQRTEQRDSAMYRCASSYRVSNEQFFGPGTRLTVL.

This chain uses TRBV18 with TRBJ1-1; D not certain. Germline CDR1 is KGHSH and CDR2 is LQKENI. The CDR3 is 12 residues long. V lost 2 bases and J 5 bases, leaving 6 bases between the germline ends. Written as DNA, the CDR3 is TGTGCCAGCTCACCAGGGCAAACTGAAGCTTTCTTT. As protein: CASSPGQTEAFF.

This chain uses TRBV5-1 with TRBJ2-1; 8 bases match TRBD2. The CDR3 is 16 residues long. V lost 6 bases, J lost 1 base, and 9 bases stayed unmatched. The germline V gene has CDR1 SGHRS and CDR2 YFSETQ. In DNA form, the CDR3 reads TGCGCCAGCACGGCCTTTAGCGGGACATCCTACAATGAGCAGTTCTTC. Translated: CASTAFSGTSYNEQFF.

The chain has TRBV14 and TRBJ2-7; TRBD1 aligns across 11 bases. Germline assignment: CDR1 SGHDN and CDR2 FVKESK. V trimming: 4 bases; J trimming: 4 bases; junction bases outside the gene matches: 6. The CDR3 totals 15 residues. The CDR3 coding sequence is TGTGCCAGCAGCCCAATCCGGGACAGGGGGTACGAGCAGTACTTC. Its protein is CASSPIRDRGYEQYF.

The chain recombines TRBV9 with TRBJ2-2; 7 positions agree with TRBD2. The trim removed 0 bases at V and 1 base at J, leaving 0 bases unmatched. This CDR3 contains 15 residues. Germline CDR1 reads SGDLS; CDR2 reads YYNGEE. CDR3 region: CASSVGGGNTGELFF. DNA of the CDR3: TGTGCCAGCAGCGTAGGGGGGGGGAACACCGGGGAGCTGTTTTTT.

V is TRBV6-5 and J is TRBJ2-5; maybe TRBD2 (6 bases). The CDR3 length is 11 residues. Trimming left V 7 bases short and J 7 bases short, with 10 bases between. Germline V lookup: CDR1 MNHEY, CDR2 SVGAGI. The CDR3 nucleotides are TGTGCCAGCACCCTCGGGGGGACCCAGTACTTC. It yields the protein CASTLGGTQYF.

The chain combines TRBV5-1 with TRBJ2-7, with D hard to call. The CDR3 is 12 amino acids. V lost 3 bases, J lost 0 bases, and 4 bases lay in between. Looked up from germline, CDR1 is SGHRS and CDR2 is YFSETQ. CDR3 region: CASSSPSYEQYF. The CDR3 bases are TGCGCCAGCAGCTCTCCCTCCTACGAGCAGTACTTC.

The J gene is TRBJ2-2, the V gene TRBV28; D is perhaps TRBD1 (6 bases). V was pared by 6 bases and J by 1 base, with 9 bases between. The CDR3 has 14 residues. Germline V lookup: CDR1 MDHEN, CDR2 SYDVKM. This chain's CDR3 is CASSQGRNTGELFF. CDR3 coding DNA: TGTGCCAGCAGCCAGGGGCGGAACACCGGGGAGCTGTTTTTT.

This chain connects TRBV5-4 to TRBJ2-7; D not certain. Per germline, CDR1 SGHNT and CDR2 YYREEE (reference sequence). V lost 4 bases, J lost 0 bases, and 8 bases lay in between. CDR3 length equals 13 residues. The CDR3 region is CASSKMRSYEQYF. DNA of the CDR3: TGTGCCAGCAGCAAAATGCGCTCCTACGAGCAGTACTTC.

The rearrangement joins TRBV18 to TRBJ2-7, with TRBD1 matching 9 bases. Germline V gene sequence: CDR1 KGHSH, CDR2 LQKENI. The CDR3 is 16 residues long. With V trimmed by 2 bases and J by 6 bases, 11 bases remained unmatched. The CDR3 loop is CASSPNLGTGNPEQYF. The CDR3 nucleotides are TGTGCCAGCTCACCAAATTTAGGGACAGGGAATCCCGAGCAGTACTTC.

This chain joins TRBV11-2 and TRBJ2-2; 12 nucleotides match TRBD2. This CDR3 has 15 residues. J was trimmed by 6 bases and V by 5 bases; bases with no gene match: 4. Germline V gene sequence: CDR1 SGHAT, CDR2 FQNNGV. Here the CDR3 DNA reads TGTGCCAGCAGCCTGACTAGCGGGAGTTCCGGGGAGCTGTTTTTT. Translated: CASSLTSGSSGELFF.

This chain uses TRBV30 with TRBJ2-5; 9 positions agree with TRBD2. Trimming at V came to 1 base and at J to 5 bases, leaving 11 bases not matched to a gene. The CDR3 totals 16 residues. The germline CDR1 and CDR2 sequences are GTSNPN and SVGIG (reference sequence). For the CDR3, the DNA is TGTGCCTGGAGTGACGGTGCGCGGGAGGGCCGGGAGACCCAGTACTTC. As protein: CAWSDGAREGRETQYF.

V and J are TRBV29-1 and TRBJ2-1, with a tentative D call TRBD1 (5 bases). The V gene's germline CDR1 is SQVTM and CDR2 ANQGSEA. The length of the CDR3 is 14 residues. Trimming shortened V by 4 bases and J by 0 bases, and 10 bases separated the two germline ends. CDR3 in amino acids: CSVGGVSSYNEQFF. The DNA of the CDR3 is TGCAGCGTTGGGGGCGTTAGCTCCTACAATGAGCAGTTCTTC.